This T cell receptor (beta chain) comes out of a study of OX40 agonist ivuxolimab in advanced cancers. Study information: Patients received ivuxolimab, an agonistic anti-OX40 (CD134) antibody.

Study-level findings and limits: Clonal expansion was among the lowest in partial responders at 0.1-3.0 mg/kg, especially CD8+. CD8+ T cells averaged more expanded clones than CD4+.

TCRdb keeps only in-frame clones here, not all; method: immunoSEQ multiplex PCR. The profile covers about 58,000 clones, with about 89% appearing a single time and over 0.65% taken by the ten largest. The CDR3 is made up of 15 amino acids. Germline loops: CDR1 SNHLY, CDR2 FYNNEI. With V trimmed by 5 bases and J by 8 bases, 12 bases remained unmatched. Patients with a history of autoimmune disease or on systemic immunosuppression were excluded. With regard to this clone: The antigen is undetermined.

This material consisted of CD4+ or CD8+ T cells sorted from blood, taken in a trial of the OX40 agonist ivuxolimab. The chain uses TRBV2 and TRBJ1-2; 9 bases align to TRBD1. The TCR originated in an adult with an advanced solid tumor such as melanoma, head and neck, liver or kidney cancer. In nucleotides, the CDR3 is TGTGCCAGCAGTCCCTCCGGGACAGGGAGAGGCGGCTACACCTTC. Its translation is CASSPSGTGRGGYTF.